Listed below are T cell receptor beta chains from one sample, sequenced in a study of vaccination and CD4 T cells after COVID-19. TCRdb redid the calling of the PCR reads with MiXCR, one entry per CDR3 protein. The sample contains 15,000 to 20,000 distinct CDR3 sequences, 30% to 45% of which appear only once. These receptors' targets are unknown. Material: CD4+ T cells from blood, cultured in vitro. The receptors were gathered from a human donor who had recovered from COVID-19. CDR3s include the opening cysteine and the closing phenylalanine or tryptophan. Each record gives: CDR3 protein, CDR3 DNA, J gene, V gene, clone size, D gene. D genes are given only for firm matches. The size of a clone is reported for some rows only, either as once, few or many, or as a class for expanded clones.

CDR3 protein: CAGRTIGAGDGDTQYF
CDR3 DNA: TGTGCCGGCAGAACAATTGGAGCGGGAGATGGAGATACGCAGTATTTT
J gene: TRBJ2-3
V gene: TRBV28
clone size: once
D gene: TRBD2

CDR3 protein: CAAKSLGADTQYF
CDR3 DNA: TGTGCCGCGAAGAGCTTGGGCGCAGATACGCAGTATTTT
J gene: TRBJ2-3
V gene: TRBV19
clone size: .
D gene: .

CDR3 protein: CASSYRTTMTDTGELFF
CDR3 DNA: TGTGCCAGCAGTTACCGGACTACGATGACTGACACCGGGGAGCTGTTTTTT
J gene: TRBJ2-2
V gene: TRBV6-5
clone size: .
D gene: .

CDR3 protein: CASSGGLAGGPDGELFF
CDR3 DNA: TGTGCCAGCAGCGGCGGACTAGCGGGAGGGCCGGACGGGGAGCTGTTTTTT
J gene: TRBJ2-2
V gene: TRBV5-4
clone size: few
D gene: TRBD2

CDR3 protein: CASSPDRDLETQYF
CDR3 DNA: TGCGCCAGCAGCCCGGACAGGGACCTGGAGACCCAGTACTTC
J gene: TRBJ2-5
V gene: TRBV4-1
clone size: .
D gene: TRBD1

CDR3 protein: CSASRVGRYTF
CDR3 DNA: TGCAGTGCTAGTAGAGTGGGCCGCTACACCTTC
J gene: TRBJ1-2
V gene: TRBV20-1
clone size: few
D gene: .

CDR3 protein: CASSIGAVYEQYF
CDR3 DNA: TGTGCCAGTAGTATAGGGGCCGTCTACGAGCAGTACTTC
J gene: TRBJ2-7
V gene: TRBV19
clone size: few
D gene: .

CDR3 protein: CSAPRTSGRHESYTDTQYF
CDR3 DNA: TGCAGTGCTCCCCGGACTAGCGGGAGGCACGAGAGTTACACAGATACGCAGTATTTT
J gene: TRBJ2-3
V gene: TRBV20-1
clone size: .
D gene: TRBD2

CDR3 protein: CASSPATYRNTEAFF
CDR3 DNA: TGTGCCAGCAGCCCAGCGACCTATAGGAACACTGAAGCTTTCTTT
J gene: TRBJ1-1
V gene: TRBV7-9
clone size: few
D gene: .

CDR3 protein: CASSFNGANVLTF
CDR3 DNA: TGTGCCAGCAGCTTCAATGGGGCCAACGTCCTGACTTTC
J gene: TRBJ2-6
V gene: TRBV11-2
clone size: .
D gene: .

CDR3 protein: CASSSKNYYEQYF
CDR3 DNA: TGTGCCAGCAGCTCTAAAAATTACTACGAGCAGTACTTC
J gene: TRBJ2-7
V gene: TRBV7-9
clone size: .
D gene: .

CDR3 protein: CASISRTAQAFF
CDR3 DNA: TGTGCCAGCATTTCGAGGACGGCACAAGCTTTCTTT
J gene: TRBJ1-1
V gene: TRBV6-1
clone size: .
D gene: .

CDR3 protein: CASKDTPRGSPLHF
CDR3 DNA: TGTGCCAGCAAAGACACCCCTCGGGGCTCACCCCTCCACTTT
J gene: TRBJ1-6
V gene: TRBV28
clone size: few
D gene: .

CDR3 protein: CASQSGQLANYGYTF
CDR3 DNA: TGTGCCAGCCAATCCGGACAGCTTGCTAACTATGGCTACACCTTC
J gene: TRBJ1-2
V gene: TRBV6-1
clone size: few
D gene: .

CDR3 protein: CASSRSPGNEQFF
CDR3 DNA: TGTGCCAGCAGCAGGTCCCCGGGCAATGAGCAGTTCTTC
J gene: TRBJ2-1
V gene: TRBV7-3
clone size: .
D gene: .

CDR3 protein: CASSQDDVGGNSPLHF
CDR3 DNA: TGTGCCAGCAGCCAAGATGATGTGGGAGGTAATTCACCCCTCCACTTT
J gene: TRBJ1-6
V gene: TRBV4-2
clone size: .
D gene: .

CDR3 protein: CASSWTSGRAYNEQFF
CDR3 DNA: TGTGCCAGCAGTTGGACTAGCGGGAGGGCCTACAATGAGCAGTTCTTC
J gene: TRBJ2-1
V gene: TRBV28
clone size: .
D gene: TRBD2

CDR3 protein: CSASSSSTDRRYTF
CDR3 DNA: TGCAGTGCTAGTAGTAGTTCGACGGACCGCCGCTACACCTTC
J gene: TRBJ1-2
V gene: TRBV20-1
clone size: few
D gene: .

CDR3 protein: CASSKGQGSGEQYF
CDR3 DNA: TGTGCCAGCAGCAAGGGACAGGGGTCGGGCGAGCAGTACTTC
J gene: TRBJ2-7
V gene: TRBV11-3
clone size: few
D gene: TRBD1

CDR3 protein: CASSYQGDTEAFF
CDR3 DNA: TGTGCCAGCAGTTACCAGGGGGACACTGAAGCTTTCTTT
J gene: TRBJ1-1
V gene: TRBV6-5
clone size: .
D gene: TRBD1

CDR3 protein: CASSLPRDGRPLHF
CDR3 DNA: TGTGCCAGCAGCCTGCCCCGGGATGGTAGGCCCCTCCACTTT
J gene: TRBJ1-6
V gene: TRBV5-6
clone size: few
D gene: .

CDR3 protein: CASSPSGGYTF
CDR3 DNA: TGTGCCAGCTCACCATCTGGTGGCTACACCTTC
J gene: TRBJ1-2
V gene: TRBV18
clone size: .
D gene: .

CDR3 protein: CASSPESAGARDTQYF
CDR3 DNA: TGTGCCAGCAGCCCTGAGTCAGCGGGAGCTAGAGATACGCAGTATTTT
J gene: TRBJ2-3
V gene: TRBV7-3
clone size: .
D gene: TRBD2

CDR3 protein: CSAKIGALAGGGNEQFF
CDR3 DNA: TGCAGTGCCAAGATTGGGGCCCTAGCGGGAGGGGGCAATGAGCAGTTCTTC
J gene: TRBJ2-1
V gene: TRBV20-1
clone size: .
D gene: TRBD2

CDR3 protein: CASSLFDRRITDTQYF
CDR3 DNA: TGTGCCAGCAGCTTATTTGACAGACGAATAACAGATACGCAGTATTTT
J gene: TRBJ2-3
V gene: TRBV7-9
clone size: few
D gene: .

CDR3 protein: CASSRVEGGSGYTF
CDR3 DNA: TGTGCCAGCAGCCGCGTGGAGGGGGGAAGTGGCTACACCTTC
J gene: TRBJ1-2
V gene: TRBV7-9
clone size: few
D gene: .

CDR3 protein: CASRRTGANYGYTF
CDR3 DNA: TGCGCCAGCAGACGGACAGGCGCTAACTATGGCTACACCTTC
J gene: TRBJ1-2
V gene: TRBV5-1
clone size: .
D gene: TRBD1

CDR3 protein: CASSFLKISGSSAGELFF
CDR3 DNA: TGTGCCAGCAGTTTCTTGAAGATTAGCGGGAGTTCGGCCGGGGAGCTGTTTTTT
J gene: TRBJ2-2
V gene: TRBV2
clone size: .
D gene: TRBD2

CDR3 protein: CASSIQENTEAFF
CDR3 DNA: TGTGCCAGCAGCATACAGGAGAACACTGAAGCTTTCTTT
J gene: TRBJ1-1
V gene: TRBV7-3
clone size: .
D gene: .

CDR3 protein: CSAQATSGSVGLGRTDTQYF
CDR3 DNA: TGCAGTGCTCAGGCGACTAGCGGGAGTGTAGGTTTGGGGCGCACAGATACGCAGTATTTT
J gene: TRBJ2-3
V gene: TRBV20-1
clone size: few
D gene: TRBD2

CDR3 protein: CATSRGVQGSATNEKLFF
CDR3 DNA: TGTGCCACCAGCAGAGGGGTACAGGGGAGTGCAACTAATGAAAAACTGTTTTTT
J gene: TRBJ1-4
V gene: TRBV15
clone size: .
D gene: TRBD1

CDR3 protein: CSARDASSGRDEQFF
CDR3 DNA: TGCAGTGCTAGAGATGCGTCTAGCGGGAGAGATGAGCAGTTCTTC
J gene: TRBJ2-1
V gene: TRBV20-1
clone size: few
D gene: TRBD2

CDR3 protein: CASSRGDRGHEQYF
CDR3 DNA: TGTGCCAGCAGCCGAGGGGACAGGGGCCACGAGCAGTACTTC
J gene: TRBJ2-7
V gene: TRBV7-9
clone size: .
D gene: TRBD1

CDR3 protein: CASSIVDRQATF
CDR3 DNA: TGTGCCAGTAGTATAGTAGACAGGCAAGCGACCTTC
J gene: TRBJ1-2
V gene: TRBV19
clone size: few
D gene: .

CDR3 protein: CASSLTGGDYEQYF
CDR3 DNA: TGTGCCAGCAGCTTAACAGGGGGGGATTACGAGCAGTACTTC
J gene: TRBJ2-7
V gene: TRBV7-9
clone size: few
D gene: .

CDR3 protein: CASSPGLGVLGSGELFF
CDR3 DNA: TGTGCCAGCAGCCCGGGACTCGGGGTTCTAGGTTCCGGGGAGCTGTTTTTT
J gene: TRBJ2-2
V gene: TRBV25-1
clone size: .
D gene: .

CDR3 protein: CASSGTGAHEQFF
CDR3 DNA: TGCGCCAGCTCCGGGACAGGGGCTCATGAGCAGTTCTTC
J gene: TRBJ2-1
V gene: TRBV10-1
clone size: .
D gene: TRBD1

CDR3 protein: CSARVQRGGVDTQYF
CDR3 DNA: TGCAGTGCTAGAGTTCAGCGGGGTGGGGTCGATACGCAGTATTTT
J gene: TRBJ2-3
V gene: TRBV20-1
clone size: .
D gene: TRBD2

CDR3 protein: CASSYPPESSYEQYF
CDR3 DNA: TGTGCCAGCAGTTACCCCCCAGAGAGCTCCTACGAGCAGTACTTC
J gene: TRBJ2-7
V gene: TRBV6-5
clone size: few
D gene: .

CDR3 protein: CAISTSVYTGELFF
CDR3 DNA: TGTGCCATCAGCACTAGCGTATACACCGGGGAGCTGTTTTTT
J gene: TRBJ2-2
V gene: TRBV10-3
clone size: few
D gene: TRBD2

CDR3 protein: CASRATSTDTQYF
CDR3 DNA: TGTGCCAGCAGGGCGACTAGCACAGATACGCAGTATTTT
J gene: TRBJ2-3
V gene: TRBV28
clone size: .
D gene: .

CDR3 protein: CASSGLYEQYF
CDR3 DNA: TGTGCCAGCTCCGGGCTGTACGAGCAGTACTTC
J gene: TRBJ2-7
V gene: TRBV11-2
clone size: .
D gene: .

CDR3 protein: CASRHGRRGANTGELFF
CDR3 DNA: TGTGCCAGCAGGCACGGTAGGCGGGGCGCGAACACCGGGGAGCTGTTTTTT
J gene: TRBJ2-2
V gene: TRBV7-2
clone size: .
D gene: .

CDR3 protein: CASSIPGQSNSPLHF
CDR3 DNA: TGTGCCAGTAGTATCCCGGGACAGAGTAATTCACCCCTCCACTTT
J gene: TRBJ1-6
V gene: TRBV19
clone size: few
D gene: TRBD1

CDR3 protein: CASSLGLDQETQYF
CDR3 DNA: TGCGCCAGCAGCTTGGGACTAGATCAAGAGACCCAGTACTTC
J gene: TRBJ2-5
V gene: TRBV5-1
clone size: .
D gene: .